The clone carrying this T cell receptor beta chain was detected only a few times. Antigen specificity is unknown. The V gene lost 0 bases and the J gene lost 8 bases, with 13 bases spanning the gap. The germline V gene has CDR1 KGHDR and CDR2 SFDVKD. The CDR3 runs 15 residues. The sample is drawn from a study of T-cell reconstitution after alpha-beta-depleted transplantation in children. Overall study findings and caveats: Several hundred rapidly expanded clones from non-depleted graft cells reportedly supplied alpha-beta T cells about two months post-transplant.

Unique molecular identifiers were used to barcode this TCRbeta library. MiXCR, applied by TCRdb to the PCR reads, yields one record per CDR3 protein. The sample records around 100,000 distinct CDR3 sequences, approximately 6% being singletons. The starting material was PBMCs, mostly from graft donor cells, obtained 60 days after TCRalphabeta/CD19-depleted stem cell transplant. This clonotype was sampled from a female patient under 10 years old who had a stem cell transplant for Fanconi anemia, so the T cells may come from the graft donor. The chain joins TRBV24-1 to TRBJ2-1, with D uncertain. CDR3 bases: TGTGCCACCAGTGATTTGCATAAGGTATCGGATGAGCAGTTCTTC. It is translated as CATSDLHKVSDEQFF.